The 15 T cell receptor beta chains in this list originate from one sample, sequenced in a study of shared clonotypes between healthy human individuals. The method was immunoSEQ multiplex PCR; TCRdb's version includes in-frame clones alone and lacks a portion of them. The sample lists roughly 2.2 million clones, about nine tenths occurring once. The source material was naive CD4+ T cells from PBMCs. Subset specified: CD45RA+ positively selected. The receptors were sampled from a man younger than 35 in good health. Some clones in this sample may be carry-over from other donors' samples.

This chain joins TRBV6-1 and TRBJ1-1, with TRBD1 as a possible D gene (6 bases). The V end lost 3 bases, the J end lost 1 base, and 21 bases lay between the germline ends. The CDR3 length is 18 residues. Germline V gene lookup returns CDR1 MNHNS and CDR2 SASEGT. The CDR3 protein is CASSELITPARGNTEAFF. DNA for the CDR3: TGTGCCAGCAGTGAGCTAATCACCCCAGCCAGGGGGAACACTGAAGCTTTCTTT.

The gene calls are TRBV19 and TRBJ1-2; TRBD1 aligns across 9 bases. This CDR3 has 15 amino acids. V lost 5 bases and J lost 8; bases outside the gene matches: 12. Looked up from germline, CDR1 is LNHDA and CDR2 is SQIVND (reference sequence). The CDR3 DNA reads as TGTGCCAGTAGTCCCCTGGGACAGGGCCGGCCCGGCTACACCTTC. Encoded protein: CASSPLGQGRPGYTF.

V gene TRBV4-1 combines with J gene TRBJ1-2; D uncertain. Germline V gives CDR1 MGHRA, CDR2 YSYEKL. The CDR3 loop spans 13 amino acids. Between the trimmed V and J ends, which lost 0 bases and 5 bases, there was a span of 7 bases. For the CDR3, the DNA is TGCGCCAGCAGCCAAGAAACCGTGTATGGCTACACCTTC. It yields the protein CASSQETVYGYTF.

This clone was observed once. The CDR3 DNA sequence: TGTGCCGTAGGAAGGGCAGATACGCAGTATTTT. Protein product: CAVGRADTQYF. V and J are TRBV5-6 and TRBJ2-3; D unresolved. Trimming took 10 bases from V and 4 from J, leaving 10 bases between them. CDR1 is SGHDT, CDR2 YYEEEE, per germline. The CDR3 extends over 11 amino acids.

The chain combines TRBV5-5 with TRBJ2-7, with D perhaps matching TRBD1 (6 bases). CDR1 and CDR2 from the germline V gene are SGHKS and YYEKEE (reference sequence). V dropped 0 bases and J dropped 4 bases, with 17 bases sitting between them. The CDR3 runs 16 residues. CDR3 loop: CASSLGWDKASYEQYF. Here the CDR3 DNA reads TGTGCCAGCAGCTTGGGGTGGGACAAAGCCTCGTACGAGCAGTACTTC.

This chain links TRBV5-1 with TRBJ2-3; a weak D match, TRBD2 (6 bases). V lost 1 base, J lost 8 bases, and 14 bases lay in between. Germline assignment: CDR1 SGHRS and CDR2 YFSETQ. The CDR3 covers 14 residues. DNA of the CDR3: TGCGCCAGCAGCTTGAACTGGGAGGTCGGTACGCAGTATTTT. Protein product: CASSLNWEVGTQYF.

This clone was counted a few times. The J gene is TRBJ1-5, the V gene TRBV30, with unresolved D. With 3 bases removed from V and 6 bases from J, the gap between germline ends came to 12 bases. This CDR3 is built from 13 residues. Germline V gene data show CDR1 as GTSNPN and CDR2 as SVGIG (reference sequence). This CDR3 reads CAWRRGLGQPQHF. The CDR3 coding sequence is TGTGCCTGGAGACGGGGATTGGGTCAGCCCCAGCATTTT.

The rearrangement uses TRBV7-2 and TRBJ2-3; TRBD2 aligns across 14 bases. The CDR3 consists of 17 residues. The trim removed 1 base at V and 5 bases at J, leaving 5 bases unmatched. Germline V gene data show CDR1 as SGHTA and CDR2 as FQGNSA. Written as DNA, the CDR3 is TGTGCCAGCAGCTTAGTGGGGACTAGCGGGAGTGTAGATACGCAGTATTTT. Translation: CASSLVGTSGSVDTQYF.

This rearrangement joins TRBV10-3 to TRBJ1-1, with a weak D call TRBD1 (5 bases). Germline-derived CDR1 and CDR2 are ENHRY and SYGVKD. CDR3 length equals 14 residues. The ends were cut back, 6 bases at V and 1 base at J, with 12 bases in the middle. CDR3 amino acids: CAIREQVPNTEAFF. For the CDR3, the DNA is TGTGCCATCAGAGAACAGGTCCCGAACACTGAAGCTTTCTTT.

This clone was picked up a small number of times. The gene calls are TRBV10-3 and TRBJ2-5; D possibly corresponds to TRBD1 (6 bases). Looked up from germline, CDR1 is ENHRY and CDR2 is SYGVKD. V was trimmed by 10 bases and J by 1 base, leaving 16 bases between them. CDR3 length: 14 amino acids. The CDR3 bases are TGTGCCACCAAAGCGACAGGAGCCCAAGAGACCCAGTACTTC. It specifies CATKATGAQETQYF.

V gene TRBV2 combines with J gene TRBJ2-2, with TRBD2 matching 7 bases. The V segment lost 4 bases and the J segment 2 bases; nucleotides outside the gene matches: 4. CDR3 length: 15 amino acids. CDR1 is SNHLY and CDR2 is FYNNEI in the germline V gene. The CDR3: CASSGASGNTGELFF. The CDR3 DNA reads TGTGCCAGCAGTGGGGCTAGCGGTAACACCGGGGAGCTGTTTTTT.

The chain carries TRBV19 and TRBJ2-7; 13 positions agree with TRBD2. The CDR3 spans 18 residues. Germline assignment: CDR1 LNHDA and CDR2 SQIVND (reference sequence). V lost 1 base and J lost 2; bases outside the gene matches: 8. As DNA, the CDR3 is TGTGCCAGTAGTATAGCAGGGACTAGCGGGACTTATACCTACGAGCAGTACTTC. Protein: CASSIAGTSGTYTYEQYF.

The chain carries TRBV28 and TRBJ1-4; TRBD1 might be the D (5 bases). The CDR3 length is 14 residues. Germline V gives CDR1 MDHEN, CDR2 SYDVKM. V lost 5 bases, J lost 6 bases, and 13 bases lay in between. CDR3 nucleotides: TGTGCCAGCAGTGGGGAGAGGGGTGATGAAAAACTGTTTTTT. Its protein product is CASSGERGDEKLFF. The full variable domain, in which reference TRBV28 and TRBJ1-4 provide the parts outside the CDR3, is DVKVTQSSRYLVKRTGEKVFLECVQDMDHENMFWYRQDPGLGLRLIYFSYDVKMKEKGDIPEGYSVSREKKERFSLILESASTNQTSMYLCASSGERGDEKLFFGSGTQLSVL.

The rearrangement uses TRBV7-2 and TRBJ2-1; D call uncertain. CDR3 length equals 13 residues. The germline V gene encodes CDR1 SGHTA and CDR2 FQGNSA. V was cut by 3 bases and J by 2 bases, with 5 bases left in between. CDR3 sequence (DNA): TGTGCCAGCAGCTTGAGCGCCTACAATGAGCAGTTCTTC. Translated: CASSLSAYNEQFF. The complete variable domain, with remaining parts taken from reference TRBV7-2 and TRBJ2-1, reads GAGVSQSPSNKVTEKGKDVELRCDPISGHTALYWYRQSLGQGLEFLIYFQGNSAPDKSGLPSDRFSAERTGGSVSTLTIQRTQQEDSAVYLCASSLSAYNEQFFGPGTRLTVL.

On this clone: Other DNA variants within this sample encode the same CDR3. The J gene is TRBJ2-1, the V gene TRBV4-2; the D is unclear. Trimming cost V 0 bases and J 1 base, with 10 bases left between them. Looked up from germline, CDR1 is LGHNA and CDR2 is YNFKEQ. This CDR3 spans 16 amino acids. CDR3 loop: CASSQEGGSSYNEQFF. DNA of the CDR3: TGTGCCAGCAGCCAAGAGGGCGGCTCTTCCTACAATGAGCAGTTCTTC.